This TCR beta chain originates from a study of cytomegalovirus exposure and HLA in healthy donors. This table comes from immunoSEQ multiplex PCR, and its TCRdb copy is limited to in-frame clones, with some not included. Of 200,000 to 300,000 clones listed, about 90% were seen once; the top ten hold around 3.1%. Whole-study results and caveats: Cytomegalovirus status, reportedly, was diagnosed with high specificity and sensitivity by the classifier.

On this clone: The antigen remains undetermined.

CDR3 length: 14 residues. Germline trimming cut 5 bases from V and 0 bases from J; bases unmatched to any gene: 4. The germline gives CDR1 GTSNPN, CDR2 SVGIG (reference sequence). The sequenced sample was PBMCs. The chain links TRBV30 to TRBJ1-5; 7 positions agree with TRBD1. The receptor's source is a woman in her thirties in good health and CMV-seronegative. The CDR3 nucleotides read TGTGCCTGGGCCAGGGGGAATAGCAATCAGCCCCAGCATTTT. This translates into CAWARGNSNQPQHF.